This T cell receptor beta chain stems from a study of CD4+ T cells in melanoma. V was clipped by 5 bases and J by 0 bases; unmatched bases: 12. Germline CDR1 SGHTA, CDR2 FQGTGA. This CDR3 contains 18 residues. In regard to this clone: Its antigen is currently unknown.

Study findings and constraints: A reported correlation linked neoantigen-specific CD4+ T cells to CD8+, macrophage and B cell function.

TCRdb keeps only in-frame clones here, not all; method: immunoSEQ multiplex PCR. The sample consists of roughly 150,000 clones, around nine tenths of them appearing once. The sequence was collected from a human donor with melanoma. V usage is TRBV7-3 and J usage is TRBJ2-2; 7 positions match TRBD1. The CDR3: CASSKWTGPTANTGELFF. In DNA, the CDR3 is TGTGCCAGCAGCAAGTGGACAGGCCCTACCGCGAACACCGGGGAGCTGTTTTTT. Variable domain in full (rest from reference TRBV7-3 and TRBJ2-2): GAGVSQTPSNKVTEKGKYVELRCDPISGHTALYWYRQSLGQGPEFLIYFQGTGAADDSGLPNDRFFAVRPEGSVSTLKIQRTERGDSAVYLCASSKWTGPTANTGELFFGEGSRLTVL.